This T cell receptor (beta chain) was captured by sequencing in a study of identifying expanded T cells in peripheral blood. Healthy donors had no documented immune events, such as infections, while sampled. The CDR3 consists of 14 residues. V was shortened by 2 bases and J by 5 bases, with 16 bases between the two germline ends. Germline CDR1 GTSNPN, CDR2 SVGIG (reference sequence). The study, taken as a whole, reports: Two-week clone count variance significantly increased as total template count grew. About 1.2 clones differed between technical replicates, versus approximately 16 and 19 over time.

Assay used: immunoSEQ multiplex PCR; TCRdb lists only in-frame clones, some missing. The data hold about 78,000 clones, with 84% observed a single time. Note on this clone: Its specificity is not known. Other DNA sequences in this specimen translate into the identical CDR3.

This TCR was sampled from a person aged 18 to 75 in good health. The rearrangement uses TRBV30 and TRBJ2-7, with a weak D call TRBD1 (6 bases). Input material: blood. In DNA, the CDR3 is TGTGCCTGGAGTTACAGGGCTCTGATCGACGAGCAGTACTTC. It encodes CAWSYRALIDEQYF. The complete variable domain, with remaining parts taken from reference TRBV30 and TRBJ2-7, reads SQTIHQWPATLVQPVGSPLSLECTVEGTSNPNLYWYRQAAGRGLQLLFYSVGIGQISSEVPQNLSASRPQDRQFILSSKKLLLSDSGFYLCAWSYRALIDEQYFGPGTRLTVT.